This T cell receptor beta chain was recovered during a study of CD8 T cells in ankylosing spondylitis. A quantitative 5'-RACE method, one with molecular barcodes, was used to make TCR beta libraries. TCRdb re-called the 5' RACE reads with MiXCR, one entry per CDR3 protein. The sample lists roughly 100,000 distinct CDR3 sequences, about 8.3% occurring once. Findings and limits, study-wide: Enrichment of disease-linked clones was reportedly significant in matched ankylosing spondylitis synovial fluid. In reactive arthritis synovial fluid and blood, some motif variants had been reported before.

The CDR3 sequence is 15 residues long. V was clipped by 2 bases and J by 0 bases, with 7 bases between them. This clonotype was seen many times. Antigen unknown. The V gene is TRBV12-3 or TRBV12-4, the J gene TRBJ2-2; D unclear. Sequencing was performed on blood, either unsorted or a sorted T cell fraction (not recorded which). This receptor was taken from a male donor with ankylosing spondylitis or in good health (not recorded which). CDR3 protein: CASSLRLPNTGELFF. Here the CDR3 DNA reads TGTGCCAGCAGTTTACGCCTACCGAACACCGGGGAGCTGTTTTTT.